Many counts were recorded for the clone carrying this T cell receptor beta chain. The antigen is unknown. This specimen comes from a study of T cells in Graves' hyperthyroidism and ophthalmopathy. The overall study: Before treatment of any kind, peripheral blood was taken at initial diagnosis.

Study-level findings and limits: A 13 V-J model separated ophthalmopathy from stable hyperthyroidism.

The investigators amplified TCR beta CDR3 regions from RNA transcripts. The primer set for the first-round RT-PCR of the TCR CDR3 was HTBI. One entry per CDR3 protein results from TCRdb running MiXCR on the multiplex PCR reads. The sample consists of 300,000 to 400,000 distinct CDR3 sequences, approximately 17% of them appearing once. The V gene lost 0 bases and the J gene lost 4 bases, with 12 bases spanning the gap. This CDR3 has 15 residues. Reasons for excluding patients were uncontrolled infection, other autoimmune disease, pregnancy or lactation. Around 10 ml fresh peripheral blood yielded the PBMCs.

The chain couples TRBV12-3 or TRBV12-4 to TRBJ1-2; D unresolved. The TCR originated in a man between 18 and 35 years old with Graves' ophthalmopathy. The specimen sequenced was blood. The CDR3 bases are TGTGCCAGCAGTTTAGCGGGAGAGAGTTCCTATGGCTACACCTTC. This translates into CASSLAGESSYGYTF.